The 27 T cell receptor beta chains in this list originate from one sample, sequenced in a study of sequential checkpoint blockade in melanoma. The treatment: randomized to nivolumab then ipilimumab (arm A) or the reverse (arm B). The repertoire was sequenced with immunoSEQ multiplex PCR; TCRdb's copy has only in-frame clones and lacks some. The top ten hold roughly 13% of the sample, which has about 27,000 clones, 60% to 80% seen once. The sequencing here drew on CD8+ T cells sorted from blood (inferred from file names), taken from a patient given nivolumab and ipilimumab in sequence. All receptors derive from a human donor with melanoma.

The CDR3 DNA sequence: TGTGCCAGCAGTCTCTCTGGGAGTTCAACAGCCTATGGCTACACCTTC. Encoded protein: CASSLSGSSTAYGYTF. The chain combines TRBV28 with TRBJ1-2; no definite D call. CDR3 length equals 16 residues. Germline loops: CDR1 MDHEN, CDR2 SYDVKM. Trimming cost V 5 bases and J 4 bases, with 20 bases left between them.

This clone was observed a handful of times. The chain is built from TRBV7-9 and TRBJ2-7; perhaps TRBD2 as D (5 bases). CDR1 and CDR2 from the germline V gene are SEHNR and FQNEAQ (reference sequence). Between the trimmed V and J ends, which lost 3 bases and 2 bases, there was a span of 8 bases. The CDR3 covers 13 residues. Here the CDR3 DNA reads TGTGCCAGCAGCTTCGCCGGGACCTACGAGCAGTACTTC. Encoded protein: CASSFAGTYEQYF.

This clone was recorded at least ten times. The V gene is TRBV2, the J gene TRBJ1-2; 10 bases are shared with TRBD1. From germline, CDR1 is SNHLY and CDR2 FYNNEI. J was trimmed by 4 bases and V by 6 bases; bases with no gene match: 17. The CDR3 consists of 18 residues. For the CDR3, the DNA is TGTGCCAGCAGCGCGCCGGACAGGGGGTCCCCCAGGGGCTATGGCTACACCTTC. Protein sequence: CASSAPDRGSPRGYGYTF.

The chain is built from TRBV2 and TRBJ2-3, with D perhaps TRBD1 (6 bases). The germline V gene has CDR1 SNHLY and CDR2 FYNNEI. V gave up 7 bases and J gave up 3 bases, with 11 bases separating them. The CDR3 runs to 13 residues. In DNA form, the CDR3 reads TGTGCCAGCACAGGGGCAGGAACAGATACGCAGTATTTT. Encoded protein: CASTGAGTDTQYF.

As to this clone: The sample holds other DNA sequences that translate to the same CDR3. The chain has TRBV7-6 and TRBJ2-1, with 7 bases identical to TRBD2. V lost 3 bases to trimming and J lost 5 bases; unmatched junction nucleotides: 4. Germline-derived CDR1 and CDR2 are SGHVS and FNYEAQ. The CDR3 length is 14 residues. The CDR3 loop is CASSLGGGNNEQFF. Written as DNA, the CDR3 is TGTGCCAGCAGCTTGGGCGGGGGAAACAATGAGCAGTTCTTC.

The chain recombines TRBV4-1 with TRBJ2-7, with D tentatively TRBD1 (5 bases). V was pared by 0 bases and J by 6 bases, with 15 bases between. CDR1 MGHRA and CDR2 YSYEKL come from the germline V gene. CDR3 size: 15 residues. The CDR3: CASSQDPGFLREQYF. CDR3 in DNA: TGCGCCAGCAGCCAAGATCCAGGGTTCTTACGCGAGCAGTACTTC.

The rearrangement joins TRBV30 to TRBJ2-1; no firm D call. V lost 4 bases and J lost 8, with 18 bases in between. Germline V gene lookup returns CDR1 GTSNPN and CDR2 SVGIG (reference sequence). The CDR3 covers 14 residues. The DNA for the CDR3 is TGTGCCTGGACTCACCCCGACTCCCGACATGAGCAGTTCTTC. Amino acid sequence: CAWTHPDSRHEQFF. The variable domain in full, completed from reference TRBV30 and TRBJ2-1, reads SQTIHQWPATLVQPVGSPLSLECTVEGTSNPNLYWYRQAAGRGLQLLFYSVGIGQISSEVPQNLSASRPQDRQFILSSKKLLLSDSGFYLCAWTHPDSRHEQFFGPGTRLTVL.

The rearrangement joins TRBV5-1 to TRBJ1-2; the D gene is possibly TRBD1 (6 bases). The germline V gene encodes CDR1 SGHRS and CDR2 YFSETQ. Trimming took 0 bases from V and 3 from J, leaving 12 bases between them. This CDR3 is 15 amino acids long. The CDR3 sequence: CASSLGWGGDYGYTF. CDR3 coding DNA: TGCGCCAGCAGCTTGGGGTGGGGGGGCGACTATGGCTACACCTTC.

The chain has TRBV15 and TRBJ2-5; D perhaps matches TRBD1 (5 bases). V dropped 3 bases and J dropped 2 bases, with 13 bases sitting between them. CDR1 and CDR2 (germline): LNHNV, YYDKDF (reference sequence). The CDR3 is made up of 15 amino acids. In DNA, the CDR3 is TGTGCCACCAGCAGCCGGAAAAAGGGGCAAGAGACCCAGTACTTC. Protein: CATSSRKKGQETQYF.

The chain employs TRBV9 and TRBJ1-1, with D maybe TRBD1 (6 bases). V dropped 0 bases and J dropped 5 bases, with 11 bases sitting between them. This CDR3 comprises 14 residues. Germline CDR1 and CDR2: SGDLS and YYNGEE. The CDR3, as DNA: TGTGCCAGCAGCGTAGCTGGGGGCAAAACTGAAGCTTTCTTT. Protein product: CASSVAGGKTEAFF. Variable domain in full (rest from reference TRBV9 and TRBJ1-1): DSGVTQTPKHLITATGQRVTLRCSPRSGDLSVYWYQQSLDQGLQFLIQYYNGEERAKGNILERFSAQQFPDLHSELNLSSLELGDSALYFCASSVAGGKTEAFFGQGTRLTVV.

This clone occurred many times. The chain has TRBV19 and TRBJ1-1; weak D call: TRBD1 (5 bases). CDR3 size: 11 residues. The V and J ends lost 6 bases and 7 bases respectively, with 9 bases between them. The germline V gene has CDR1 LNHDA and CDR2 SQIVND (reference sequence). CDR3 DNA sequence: TGTGCCAGTAGCTGGGGGGGTGAAGCTTTCTTT. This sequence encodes CASSWGGEAFF. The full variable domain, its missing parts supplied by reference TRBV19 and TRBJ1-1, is DGGITQSPKYLFRKEGQNVTLSCEQNLNHDAMYWYRQDPGQGLRLIYYSQIVNDFQKGDIAEGYSVSREKKESFPLTVTSAQKNPTAFYLCASSWGGEAFFGQGTRLTVV.

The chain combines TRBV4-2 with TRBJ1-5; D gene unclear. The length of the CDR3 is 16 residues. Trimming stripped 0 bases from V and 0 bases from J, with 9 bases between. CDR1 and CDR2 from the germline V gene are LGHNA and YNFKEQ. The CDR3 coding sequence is TGTGCCAGCAGCCAAGAAAGGACTTATAGCAATCAGCCCCAGCATTTT. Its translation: CASSQERTYSNQPQHF.

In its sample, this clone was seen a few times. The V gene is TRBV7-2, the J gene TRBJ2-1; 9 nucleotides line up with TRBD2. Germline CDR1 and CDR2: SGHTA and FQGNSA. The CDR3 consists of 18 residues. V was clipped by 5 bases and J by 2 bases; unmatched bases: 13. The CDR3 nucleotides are TGTGCCAGCAGCAGGACAATTAGCGGGGGCTACACCTACAATGAGCAGTTCTTC. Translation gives CASSRTISGGYTYNEQFF.

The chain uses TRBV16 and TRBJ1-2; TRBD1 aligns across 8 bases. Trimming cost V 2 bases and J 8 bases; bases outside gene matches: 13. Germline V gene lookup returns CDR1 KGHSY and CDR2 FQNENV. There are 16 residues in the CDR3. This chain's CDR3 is CASSQGQGGVSRGYTF. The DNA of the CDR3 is TGTGCCAGCAGCCAAGGACAGGGTGGGGTTTCGCGAGGCTACACCTTC.

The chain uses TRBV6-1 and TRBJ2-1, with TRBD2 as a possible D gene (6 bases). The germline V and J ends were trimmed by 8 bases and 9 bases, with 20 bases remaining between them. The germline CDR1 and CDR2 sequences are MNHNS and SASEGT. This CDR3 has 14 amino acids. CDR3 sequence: CASSEGRETAEQFF. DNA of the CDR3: TGTGCCAGCTCCGAGGGACGGGAGACGGCTGAGCAGTTCTTC.

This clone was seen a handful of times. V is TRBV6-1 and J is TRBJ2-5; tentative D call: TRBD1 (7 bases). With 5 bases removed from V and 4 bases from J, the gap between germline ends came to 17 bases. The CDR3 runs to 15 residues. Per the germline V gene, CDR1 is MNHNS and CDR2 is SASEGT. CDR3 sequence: CASSTPAGGRETQYF. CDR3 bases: TGTGCCAGCAGTACCCCGGCAGGGGGGAGAGAGACCCAGTACTTC.

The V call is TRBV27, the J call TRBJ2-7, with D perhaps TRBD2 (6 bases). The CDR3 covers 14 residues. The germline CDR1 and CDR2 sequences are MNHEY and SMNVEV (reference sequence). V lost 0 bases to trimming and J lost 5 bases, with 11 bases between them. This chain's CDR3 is CASSLSPGSDEQYF. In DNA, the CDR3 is TGTGCCAGCAGTTTATCACCCGGGAGCGACGAGCAGTACTTC.

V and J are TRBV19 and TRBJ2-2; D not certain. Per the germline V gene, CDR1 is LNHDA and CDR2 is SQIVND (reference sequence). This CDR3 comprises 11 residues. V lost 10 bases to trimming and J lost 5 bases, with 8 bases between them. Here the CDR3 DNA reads TGTGCCACCGAGAGGACCGGGGAGCTGTTTTTT. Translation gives CATERTGELFF.

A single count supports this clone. The DNA of the CDR3 is TGTGCCAGCAGCATTAGCGGGGGGCAAAGGCACTACGAGCAGTACTTC. As protein: CASSISGGQRHYEQYF. V is TRBV5-5 and J is TRBJ2-7, with TRBD2 matching over 10 bases. The J segment lost 3 bases and the V segment lost 4 bases, leaving 10 bases of the junction unmatched. The CDR3 length is 16 residues. Per germline, CDR1 SGHKS and CDR2 YYEKEE (reference sequence).

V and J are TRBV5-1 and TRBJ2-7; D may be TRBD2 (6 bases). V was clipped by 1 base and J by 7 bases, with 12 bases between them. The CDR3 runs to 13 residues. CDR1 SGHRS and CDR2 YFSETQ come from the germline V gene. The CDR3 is CASSLWQEGEQYF. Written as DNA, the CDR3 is TGCGCCAGCAGCTTGTGGCAGGAGGGGGAGCAGTACTTC.

In DNA form, the CDR3 reads TGTGCCAGCAGTTACTCGGACAGGGGAACCGGGGAGCTGTTTTTT. It yields the protein CASSYSDRGTGELFF. The gene calls are TRBV6-5 and TRBJ2-2; 9 bases fit TRBD1. The CDR3 spans 15 residues. Per germline, CDR1 MNHEY and CDR2 SVGAGI. V dropped 0 bases and J dropped 5; count of bases not matched to a gene: 1.

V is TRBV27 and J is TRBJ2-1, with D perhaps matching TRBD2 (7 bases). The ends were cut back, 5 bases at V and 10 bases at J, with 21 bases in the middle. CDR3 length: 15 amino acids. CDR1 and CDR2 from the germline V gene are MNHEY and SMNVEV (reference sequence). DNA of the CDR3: TGTGCCAGCAGTCCCCTAAGGGAGGGGGGGTGGGAGCAGTTCTTC. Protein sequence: CASSPLREGGWEQFF.

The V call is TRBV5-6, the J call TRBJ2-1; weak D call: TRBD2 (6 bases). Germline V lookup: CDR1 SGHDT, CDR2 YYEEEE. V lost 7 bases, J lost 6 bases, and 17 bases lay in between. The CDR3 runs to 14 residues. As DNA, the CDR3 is TGTGCCAGCTCGGAGGCGGGGACTTTCAATGAGCAGTTCTTC. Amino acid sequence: CASSEAGTFNEQFF.

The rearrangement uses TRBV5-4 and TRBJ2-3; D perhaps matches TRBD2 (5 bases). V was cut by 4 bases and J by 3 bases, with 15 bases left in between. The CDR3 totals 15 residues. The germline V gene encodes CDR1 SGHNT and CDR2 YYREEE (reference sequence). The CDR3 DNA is TGTGCCAGCAGCCCTCCCCGGGATGGAACAGATACGCAGTATTTT. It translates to CASSPPRDGTDTQYF.

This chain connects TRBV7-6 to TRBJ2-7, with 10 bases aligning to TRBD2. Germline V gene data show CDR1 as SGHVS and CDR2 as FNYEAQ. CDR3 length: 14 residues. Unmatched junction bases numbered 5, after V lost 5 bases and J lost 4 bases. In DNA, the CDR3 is TGTGCCAGCAGCCCAAGAGCGGGGGGGTACGAGCAGTACTTC. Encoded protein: CASSPRAGGYEQYF.

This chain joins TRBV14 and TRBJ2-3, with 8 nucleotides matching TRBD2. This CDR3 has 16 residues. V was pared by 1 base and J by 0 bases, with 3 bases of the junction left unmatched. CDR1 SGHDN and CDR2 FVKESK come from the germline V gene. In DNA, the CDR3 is TGTGCCAGCAGCCAAGGGACTAGCCCAAGCACAGATACGCAGTATTTT. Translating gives CASSQGTSPSTDTQYF.

The CDR3 nucleotides read TGTGCCAGTAGTATAGCCAGCGGGGGGGCATCCGGGGAGCTGTTTTTT. This codes for CASSIASGGASGELFF. V gene TRBV19 combines with J gene TRBJ2-2; 10 positions match TRBD2. Trimming cost V 1 base and J 6 bases; bases outside gene matches: 5. Germline V gene sequence: CDR1 LNHDA, CDR2 SQIVND (reference sequence). The CDR3 has 16 residues.